These 32 T cell receptor beta chains were sequenced from one sample in a study of blood T cell repertoires in COVID-19. Some clones are missing from TCRdb's copy, which holds only in-frame ones; the method was immunoSEQ multiplex PCR. Altogether over 90,000 clones are present, approximately 86% being singletons, with the ten largest covering approximately 1.7%. The sequencing input was peripheral blood. The receptors here all came from a man older than 75 with acute or convalescent COVID-19.

The chain joins TRBV9 to TRBJ2-1; D not certain. This CDR3 comprises 15 residues. Germline CDR1 SGDLS, CDR2 YYNGEE. Trimming took 4 bases from V and 7 from J, leaving 18 bases between them. The CDR3 DNA is TGTGCCAGCAGCCCGCGTTCTCCTTTTTGGAATGAGCAGTTCTTC. Translating gives CASSPRSPFWNEQFF.

The chain is built from TRBV7-8 and TRBJ2-2; 8 bases agree with TRBD2. This CDR3 is 16 amino acids long. The ends lost 4 bases at V and 0 bases at J; junction bases unmatched: 4. Germline CDR1 SGHVS, CDR2 FQNEAQ. Here the CDR3 reads CASSSASGSNTGELFF. CDR3 nucleotide sequence: TGTGCCAGCAGCTCTGCTAGCGGGTCGAACACCGGGGAGCTGTTTTTT.

This chain uses TRBV2 with TRBJ2-3; TRBD2 matches at 13 bases. This CDR3 has 15 amino acids. With V trimmed by 7 bases and J by 3 bases, 4 bases remained unmatched. CDR1 and CDR2 from the germline V gene are SNHLY and FYNNEI. The CDR3 DNA sequence: TGTGCCAGCACCCGACTAGCGGGAGGAACAGATACGCAGTATTTT. It specifies CASTRLAGGTDTQYF.

The V and J genes are TRBV7-2 and TRBJ1-5, with a weak D call TRBD1 (5 bases). V lost 6 bases to trimming and J lost 0 bases, with 15 bases between them. The CDR3 is 16 residues long. Germline-derived CDR1 and CDR2 are SGHTA and FQGNSA. Here the CDR3 reads CASRPDSIYSNQPQHF. The CDR3 DNA reads TGTGCCAGCAGACCCGACAGTATTTATAGCAATCAGCCCCAGCATTTT.

This chain connects TRBV13 to TRBJ2-2; 9 bases align to TRBD1. Germline V gene lookup returns CDR1 PRHDT and CDR2 FYEKMQ (reference sequence). V lost 4 bases, J lost 5 bases, and 5 bases stayed unmatched. The CDR3 totals 15 residues. The chain's CDR3 is CASSSGTGSTGELFF. The CDR3 DNA is TGTGCCAGCAGCTCCGGGACAGGGAGTACCGGGGAGCTGTTTTTT.

The chain joins TRBV6-6 to TRBJ2-5; tentative D call: TRBD2 (6 bases). The CDR3 runs 11 residues. CDR1 and CDR2 (germline): MNHNY, SVGAGI (reference sequence). V shed 7 bases and J shed 5 bases, with 8 bases lying between them. CDR3 amino acids: CASMGRETQYF. The CDR3 DNA is TGTGCCAGCATGGGGAGGGAGACCCAGTACTTC.

The rearrangement links TRBV10-3 to TRBJ2-3; maybe TRBD2 (6 bases). In germline, CDR1 is ENHRY, CDR2 SYGVKD. This CDR3 region has 15 residues. V dropped 2 bases and J dropped 2 bases, with 11 bases sitting between them. In DNA form, the CDR3 reads TGTGCCATCAGTGAGGGTAGCGGTCACACAGATACGCAGTATTTT. The encoded protein is CAISEGSGHTDTQYF.

The rearrangement links TRBV7-9 to TRBJ2-7, with TRBD2 as a possible D gene (6 bases). The V end lost 1 base, the J end lost 2 bases, and 12 bases lay between the germline ends. There are 15 residues in the CDR3. Germline CDR1 SEHNR, CDR2 FQNEAQ (reference sequence). The CDR3 coding sequence is TGTGCCAGCAGCTTAGAGGCGGGAATTACCTACGAGCAGTACTTC. Its translation: CASSLEAGITYEQYF.

The V and J genes are TRBV27 and TRBJ2-2; TRBD2 aligns across 14 bases. V gave up 5 bases and J gave up 5 bases; unmatched junction bases: 4. CDR1 is MNHEY and CDR2 is SMNVEV in the germline V gene (reference sequence). CDR3 length equals 16 residues. The CDR3 region is CASSHGTSGSTGELFF. The CDR3 DNA follows: TGTGCCAGCAGTCACGGGACTAGCGGGAGTACCGGGGAGCTGTTTTTT.

This sequence joins TRBV18 and TRBJ1-1; no definite D call. The germline CDR1 and CDR2 sequences are KGHSH and LQKENI. Trimming took 0 bases from V and 0 from J, leaving 8 bases between them. The CDR3 loop spans 15 amino acids. The CDR3 loop is CASSPPRGLNTEAFF. The DNA of the CDR3 is TGTGCCAGCTCACCACCCCGGGGATTGAACACTGAAGCTTTCTTT.

This sequence joins TRBV30 and TRBJ2-2; no clear D. This CDR3 region has 14 residues. Looked up from germline, CDR1 is GTSNPN and CDR2 is SVGIG (reference sequence). Trimming took 0 bases from V and 5 from J, leaving 10 bases between them. Written as DNA, the CDR3 is TGTGCCTGGAGTGTATTTCTAGGAACCGGGGAGCTGTTTTTT. It encodes CAWSVFLGTGELFF.

The chain couples TRBV14 to TRBJ2-7, with D perhaps matching TRBD1 (6 bases). The V gene lost 1 base and the J gene lost 0 bases, with 13 bases spanning the gap. The CDR3 totals 16 residues. Germline values: CDR1 SGHDN, CDR2 FVKESK. In DNA form, the CDR3 reads TGTGCCAGCAGCCAAGGCGGCGGCAGGGGCTCCTACGAGCAGTACTTC. This translates into CASSQGGGRGSYEQYF.

This chain links TRBV5-1 with TRBJ2-5; D uncertain. CDR1 is SGHRS and CDR2 is YFSETQ in the germline V gene. This CDR3 spans 14 amino acids. The V end was cut by 1 base, the J end by 2 bases, with 9 bases between. This CDR3 reads CASSLLRFQETQYF. The CDR3 nucleotides are TGCGCCAGCAGCTTGCTCCGGTTTCAAGAGACCCAGTACTTC. Drawing the rest from reference TRBV5-1 and TRBJ2-5, the complete variable domain is KAGVTQTPRYLIKTRGQQVTLSCSPISGHRSVSWYQQTPGQGLQFLFEYFSETQRNKGNFPGRFSGRQFSNSRSEMNVSTLELGDSALYLCASSLLRFQETQYFGPGTRLLVL.

The chain has TRBV7-9 and TRBJ2-7; possible D gene TRBD2, 6 bases. The CDR3 runs to 13 residues. The V gene lost 5 bases and the J gene lost 2 bases, with 10 bases spanning the gap. Germline V gene lookup returns CDR1 SEHNR and CDR2 FQNEAQ (reference sequence). In DNA form, the CDR3 reads TGTGCCAGCAGCCCGCGGACTACCTACGAGCAGTACTTC. Translation gives CASSPRTTYEQYF.

The chain employs TRBV2 and TRBJ2-7, with 7 bases that match TRBD2. Germline trimming cut 6 bases from V and 5 bases from J; bases unmatched to any gene: 19. This CDR3 is built from 17 residues. The germline V gene encodes CDR1 SNHLY and CDR2 FYNNEI. The chain's CDR3 is CASRIRLGGSIPNEQYF. In DNA, the CDR3 is TGTGCCAGCAGAATACGGCTTGGCGGGAGTATCCCGAACGAGCAGTACTTC.

V and J are TRBV6-5 and TRBJ2-5; no definite D call. The CDR3 has 11 residues. Trimming cost V 5 bases and J 2 bases, with 3 bases left between them. Germline assignment: CDR1 MNHEY and CDR2 SVGAGI. In DNA, the CDR3 is TGTGCCAGCAGTCAGCAAGAGACCCAGTACTTC. This sequence encodes CASSQQETQYF.

This clone was counted only a few times. CDR3 bases: TGTGCCAGCACCTCAAGGGGCTCCTTTAGGTACGAGCAGTACTTC. It codes for CASTSRGSFRYEQYF. The rearrangement uses TRBV21-1 and TRBJ2-7; the table's D call, TRBD1, has no DNA check behind it. TRBV21-1 is classified as a pseudogene. This CDR3 is built from 15 residues.

The rearrangement uses TRBV14 and TRBJ2-5, with D tentatively TRBD2 (5 bases). The length of the CDR3 is 13 residues. From germline, CDR1 is SGHDN and CDR2 FVKESK. V was clipped by 4 bases and J by 5 bases, with 11 bases between them. The chain's CDR3 is CASSRLPGETQYF. CDR3 DNA sequence: TGTGCCAGCAGCCGCCTCCCGGGGGAGACCCAGTACTTC.

The chain employs TRBV19 and TRBJ1-1, with D possibly TRBD1 on 5 matching bases. This CDR3 has 15 amino acids. Germline V CDR1 and CDR2: LNHDA, SQIVND (reference sequence). V was pared by 1 base and J by 4 bases, with 13 bases between. This chain's CDR3 is CASSIGGGSGTEAFF. CDR3 bases: TGTGCCAGTAGTATAGGGGGGGGATCGGGCACTGAAGCTTTCTTT.

This sequence joins TRBV24-1 and TRBJ2-5, with 7 bases that match TRBD1. V shed 4 bases, J shed 4 bases, and the junction held 5 bases outside the gene matches. CDR1 is KGHDR and CDR2 is SFDVKD in the germline V gene. CDR3 size: 14 residues. CDR3 coding DNA: TGTGCCACCAGTGACGCCCGACAGGGAGAGACCCAGTACTTC. It is translated as CATSDARQGETQYF.

The rearrangement uses TRBV30 and TRBJ1-1; tentatively, D is TRBD1 (6 bases). V lost 1 base and J 12 bases, leaving 21 bases between the germline ends. The CDR3 totals 14 residues. Per germline, CDR1 GTSNPN and CDR2 SVGIG (reference sequence). This chain's CDR3 is CAWSETWGGHSPFF. The CDR3 DNA follows: TGTGCCTGGAGTGAAACTTGGGGGGGCCACTCACCTTTCTTT.

The chain couples TRBV5-4 to TRBJ2-1; TRBD2 matches at 13 bases. CDR3 length equals 17 residues. Germline V CDR1 and CDR2: SGHNT, YYREEE (reference sequence). Trimming at V came to 4 bases and at J to 6 bases, leaving 10 bases not matched to a gene. The CDR3 protein is CASSPNRLAGGSNEQFF. The CDR3 bases are TGTGCCAGCAGCCCAAACAGACTAGCGGGAGGAAGCAATGAGCAGTTCTTC.

The chain carries TRBV6-1 and TRBJ2-3, with a possible D match to TRBD2 (5 bases). This CDR3 has 12 amino acids. Trimming pared 1 base from V and 6 bases from J, leaving 5 bases between. CDR1 is MNHNS, CDR2 SASEGT, per germline. CDR3 region: CASSEGGDTQYF. In nucleotides, the CDR3 is TGTGCCAGCAGTGAAGGAGGGGATACGCAGTATTTT.

The V call is TRBV4-1, the J call TRBJ1-4, with TRBD1 identical over 7 bases. Germline-derived CDR1 and CDR2 are MGHRA and YSYEKL. The junction had 10 bases not matched to a gene; V was cut back by 4 bases and J by 8 bases. The length of the CDR3 is 15 residues. The CDR3 here is CASSLSGTEGEKLFF. The CDR3 coding sequence is TGCGCCAGCAGCCTCTCCGGGACAGAAGGCGAAAAACTGTTTTTT.

The rearrangement links TRBV7-2 to TRBJ2-5, with D maybe TRBD1 (7 bases). Deletions cut 2 bases from V and 1 base from J, with 17 bases between. The CDR3 is 17 amino acids. The germline CDR1 and CDR2 sequences are SGHTA and FQGNSA. The CDR3 region is CASSLPGGQPTQETQYF. Here the CDR3 DNA reads TGTGCCAGCAGCTTACCCGGGGGACAGCCAACCCAAGAGACCCAGTACTTC. Using reference TRBV7-2 and TRBJ2-5 for the parts outside the CDR3, the full variable domain is GAGVSQSPSNKVTEKGKDVELRCDPISGHTALYWYRQSLGQGLEFLIYFQGNSAPDKSGLPSDRFSAERTGGSVSTLTIQRTQQEDSAVYLCASSLPGGQPTQETQYFGPGTRLLVL.

The rearrangement joins TRBV6-2 or TRBV6-3 to TRBJ2-5; TRBD2 matches 10 bases. The CDR3 consists of 18 residues. The V segment lost 2 bases and the J segment 0 bases; nucleotides outside the gene matches: 9. CDR1 and CDR2 (germline): MNHEY, SVGEGT. DNA for the CDR3: TGTGCCAGCAGTTACGTGCCTAGCGGGAGCCGGTACCAAGAGACCCAGTACTTC. Amino acid sequence: CASSYVPSGSRYQETQYF.

V usage is TRBV2 and J usage is TRBJ2-3; 8 nucleotides match TRBD2. The CDR3 loop spans 17 amino acids. Germline V gene lookup returns CDR1 SNHLY and CDR2 FYNNEI. Losses at the gene ends were 2 bases for V and 0 bases for J; bases not matched to a gene: 7. CDR3 residues: CASSEPTSGLSTDTQYF. The CDR3 bases are TGTGCCAGCAGTGAACCAACTAGCGGCCTTAGCACAGATACGCAGTATTTT.

In this sample, this clone turned up once. CDR3 amino acids: CATSDPSGRARNEQFF. DNA of the CDR3: TGTGCCACCAGCGATCCTAGCGGGAGGGCCCGAAATGAGCAGTTCTTC. This chain uses TRBV24-1 with TRBJ2-1, with 12 bases that match TRBD2. The germline CDR1 and CDR2 sequences are KGHDR and SFDVKD. With V trimmed by 7 bases and J by 7 bases, 10 bases remained unmatched. CDR3 size: 16 residues.

V and J are TRBV7-9 and TRBJ2-3; possibly TRBD2 for D (5 bases). The CDR3 length is 15 residues. The V end lost 0 bases, the J end lost 5 bases, and 12 bases lay between the germline ends. Per germline, CDR1 SEHNR and CDR2 FQNEAQ (reference sequence). CDR3 residues: CASSLAGVRKDTQYF. The CDR3 DNA is TGTGCCAGCAGCTTAGCGGGAGTGAGAAAAGATACGCAGTATTTT.

This clone was detected a few times. V and J are TRBV4-3 and TRBJ2-7, with D possibly matching TRBD2 (6 bases). The CDR3 is 14 residues long. The V gene lost 4 bases and the J gene lost 0 bases, with 10 bases spanning the gap. Per the germline V gene, CDR1 is LGHNA and CDR2 is YSLEER. The CDR3 DNA sequence: TGCGCCAGCAGCCCGGGACTCCACTCCTACGAGCAGTACTTC. Amino acids: CASSPGLHSYEQYF.

V is TRBV9 and J is TRBJ2-1; TRBD2 agrees at 9 bases. The length of the CDR3 is 15 residues. Germline CDR1 is SGDLS and CDR2 is YYNGEE. V was pared by 2 bases and J by 7 bases, with 7 bases of the junction left unmatched. CDR3 sequence reads: CASSVGTSLRNEQFF. As DNA, the CDR3 is TGTGCCAGCAGCGTTGGGACTAGCCTTCGGAATGAGCAGTTCTTC. The variable domain in full, completed from reference TRBV9 and TRBJ2-1, reads DSGVTQTPKHLITATGQRVTLRCSPRSGDLSVYWYQQSLDQGLQFLIQYYNGEERAKGNILERFSAQQFPDLHSELNLSSLELGDSALYFCASSVGTSLRNEQFFGPGTRLTVL.

J is TRBJ2-7 and V is TRBV4-3; TRBD1 might be the D (6 bases). The germline V gene encodes CDR1 LGHNA and CDR2 YSLEER. V dropped 5 bases and J dropped 3 bases, with 11 bases sitting between them. CDR3 length equals 13 residues. CDR3 sequence: CASSSLGGYEQYF. The CDR3 nucleotides are TGCGCCAGCAGCTCCTTAGGGGGCTACGAGCAGTACTTC.